A few counts support the clone carrying this T cell receptor beta chain. Sample-barcoded 5' priming and a J-beta primer mix drove a second PCR of about 6 to 11 cycles. TCRdb reanalysed the 5' RACE reads using MiXCR and keeps one entry per CDR3 protein. Among about 500,000 distinct CDR3 sequences listed, 24% were seen once. V lost 7 bases and J 6 bases, leaving 18 bases between the germline ends. This CDR3 region has 14 residues. The data stem from a study of blood T cells in healthy people across ages. Another study also made use of these data, one on T cells of mothers and their children.

V usage is TRBV12-3 or TRBV12-4 and J usage is TRBJ1-2; D is unresolved. The sequenced sample was blood. The sequence was obtained from a boy aged 5-17 years in good health. The CDR3 bases are TGTGCCAGCACCCCAGGCGGGTGGGTTAATGGCTACACCTTC. It encodes CASTPGGWVNGYTF.